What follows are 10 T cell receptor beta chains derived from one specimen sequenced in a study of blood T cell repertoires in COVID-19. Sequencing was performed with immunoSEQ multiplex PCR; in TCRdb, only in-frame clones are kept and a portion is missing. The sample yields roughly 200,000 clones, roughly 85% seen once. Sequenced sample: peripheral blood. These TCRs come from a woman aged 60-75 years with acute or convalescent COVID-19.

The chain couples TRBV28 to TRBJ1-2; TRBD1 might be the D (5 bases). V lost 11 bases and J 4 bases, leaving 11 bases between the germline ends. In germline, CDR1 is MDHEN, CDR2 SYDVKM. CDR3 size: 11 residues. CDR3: CAGGTAYGYTF. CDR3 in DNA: TGTGCCGGCGGGACGGCCTATGGCTACACCTTC.

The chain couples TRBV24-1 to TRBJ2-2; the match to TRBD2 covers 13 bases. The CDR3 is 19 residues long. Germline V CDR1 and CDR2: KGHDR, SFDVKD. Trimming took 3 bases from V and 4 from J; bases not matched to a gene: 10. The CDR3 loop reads CATSDPGTSGTRGTGELFF. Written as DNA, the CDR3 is TGTGCCACCAGTGATCCCGGGACTAGCGGGACCAGGGGCACCGGGGAGCTGTTTTTT.

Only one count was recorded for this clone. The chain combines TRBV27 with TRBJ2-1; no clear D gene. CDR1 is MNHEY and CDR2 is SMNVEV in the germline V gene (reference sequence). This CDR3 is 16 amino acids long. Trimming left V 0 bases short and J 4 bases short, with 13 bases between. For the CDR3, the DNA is TGTGCCAGCAGTTTATCGATGCGGTCGAGATACAATGAGCAGTTCTTC. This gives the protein CASSLSMRSRYNEQFF.

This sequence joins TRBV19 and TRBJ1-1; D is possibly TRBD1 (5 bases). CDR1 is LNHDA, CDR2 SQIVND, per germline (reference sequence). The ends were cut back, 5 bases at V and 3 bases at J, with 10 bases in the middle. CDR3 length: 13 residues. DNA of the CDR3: TGTGCCAGTAGTGCGGGACTGTACACTGAAGCTTTCTTT. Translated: CASSAGLYTEAFF. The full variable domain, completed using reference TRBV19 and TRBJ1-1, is DGGITQSPKYLFRKEGQNVTLSCEQNLNHDAMYWYRQDPGQGLRLIYYSQIVNDFQKGDIAEGYSVSREKKESFPLTVTSAQKNPTAFYLCASSAGLYTEAFFGQGTRLTVV.

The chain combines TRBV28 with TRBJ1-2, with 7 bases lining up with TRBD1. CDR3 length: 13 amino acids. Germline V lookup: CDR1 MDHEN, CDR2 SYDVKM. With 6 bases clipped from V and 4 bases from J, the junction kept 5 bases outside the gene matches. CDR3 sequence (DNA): TGTGCCAGCAGGGGGGGACAGCCCTATGGCTACACCTTC. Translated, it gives CASRGGQPYGYTF.

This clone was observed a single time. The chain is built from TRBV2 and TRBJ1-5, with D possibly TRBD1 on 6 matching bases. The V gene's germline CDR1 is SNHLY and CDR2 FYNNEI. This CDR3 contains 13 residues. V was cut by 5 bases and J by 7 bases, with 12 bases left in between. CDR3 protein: CASSQGPWQPQHF. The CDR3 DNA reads TGTGCCAGCAGTCAGGGGCCATGGCAGCCCCAGCATTTT. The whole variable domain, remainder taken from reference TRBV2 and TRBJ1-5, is EPEVTQTPSHQVTQMGQEVILRCVPISNHLYFYWYRQILGQKVEFLVSFYNNEISEKSEIFDDQFSVERPDGSNFTLKIRSTKLEDSAMYFCASSQGPWQPQHFGDGTRLSIL.

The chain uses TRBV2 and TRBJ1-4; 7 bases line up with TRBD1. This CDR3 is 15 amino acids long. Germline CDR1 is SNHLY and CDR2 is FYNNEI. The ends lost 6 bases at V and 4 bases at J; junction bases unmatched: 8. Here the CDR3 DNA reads TGTGCCAGCAGCCTACAGGGGCTTCTTAATGAAAAACTGTTTTTT. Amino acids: CASSLQGLLNEKLFF.

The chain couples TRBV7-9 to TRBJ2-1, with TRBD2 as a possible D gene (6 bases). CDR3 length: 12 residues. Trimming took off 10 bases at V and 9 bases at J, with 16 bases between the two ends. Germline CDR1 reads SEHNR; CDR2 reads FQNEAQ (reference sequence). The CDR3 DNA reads TGTGCCATTTCGGAGGGATCGCGTGAGCAGTTCTTC. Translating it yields CAISEGSREQFF.

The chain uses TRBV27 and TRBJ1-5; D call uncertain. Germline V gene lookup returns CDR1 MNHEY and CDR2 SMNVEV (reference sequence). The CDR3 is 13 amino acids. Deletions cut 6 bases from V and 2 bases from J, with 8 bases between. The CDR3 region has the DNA TGTGCCAGCAGCCGAGAGCGCAATCAGCCCCAGCATTTT. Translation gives CASSRERNQPQHF.

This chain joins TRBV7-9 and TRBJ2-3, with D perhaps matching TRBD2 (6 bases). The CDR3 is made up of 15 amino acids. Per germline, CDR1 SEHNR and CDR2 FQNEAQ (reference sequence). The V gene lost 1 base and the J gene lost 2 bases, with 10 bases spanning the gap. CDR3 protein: CASSLGGAFTDTQYF. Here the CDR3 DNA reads TGTGCCAGCAGCTTAGGCGGGGCCTTCACAGATACGCAGTATTTT.